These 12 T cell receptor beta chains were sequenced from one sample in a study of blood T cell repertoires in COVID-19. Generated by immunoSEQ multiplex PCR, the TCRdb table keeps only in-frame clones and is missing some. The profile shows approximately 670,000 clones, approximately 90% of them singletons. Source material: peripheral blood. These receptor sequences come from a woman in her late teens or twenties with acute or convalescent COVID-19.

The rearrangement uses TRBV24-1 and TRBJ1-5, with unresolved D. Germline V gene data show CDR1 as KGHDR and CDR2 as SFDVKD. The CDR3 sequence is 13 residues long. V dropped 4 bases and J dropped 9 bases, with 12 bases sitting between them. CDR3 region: CATSDLVVRPQHF. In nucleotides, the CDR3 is TGTGCCACCAGTGACCTGGTAGTAAGGCCCCAGCATTTT.

CDR3 DNA sequence: TGTGCCAGCAGTGCCGGCAGGGAAGGTCCAGATACGCAGTATTTT. Translating it yields CASSAGREGPDTQYF. The rearrangement joins TRBV6-4 to TRBJ2-3; weak D call: TRBD1 (5 bases). Looked up from germline, CDR1 is MRHNA and CDR2 is SNTAGT. Trimming pared 4 bases from V and 4 bases from J, leaving 15 bases between. The CDR3 is made up of 15 amino acids.

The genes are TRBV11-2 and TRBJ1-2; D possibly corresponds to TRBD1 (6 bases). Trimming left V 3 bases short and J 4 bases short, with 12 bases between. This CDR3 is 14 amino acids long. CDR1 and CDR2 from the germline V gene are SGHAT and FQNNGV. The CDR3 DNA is TGTGCCAGCAGCTTCGATCAGGGGCCCTATGGCTACACCTTC. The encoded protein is CASSFDQGPYGYTF.

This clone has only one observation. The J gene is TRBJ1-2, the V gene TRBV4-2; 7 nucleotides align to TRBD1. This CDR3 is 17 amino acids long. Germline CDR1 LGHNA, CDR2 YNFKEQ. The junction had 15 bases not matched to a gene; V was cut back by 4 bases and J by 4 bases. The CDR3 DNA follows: TGTGCCAGCAGCCCCACCCTCACCGAGACAGGGACCTATGGCTACACCTTC. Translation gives CASSPTLTETGTYGYTF.

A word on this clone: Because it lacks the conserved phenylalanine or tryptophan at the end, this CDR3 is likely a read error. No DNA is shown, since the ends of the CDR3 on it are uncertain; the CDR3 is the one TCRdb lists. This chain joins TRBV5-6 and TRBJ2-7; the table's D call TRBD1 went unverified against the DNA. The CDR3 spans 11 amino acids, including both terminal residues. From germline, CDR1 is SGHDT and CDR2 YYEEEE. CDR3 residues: CASSEQGAEGL.

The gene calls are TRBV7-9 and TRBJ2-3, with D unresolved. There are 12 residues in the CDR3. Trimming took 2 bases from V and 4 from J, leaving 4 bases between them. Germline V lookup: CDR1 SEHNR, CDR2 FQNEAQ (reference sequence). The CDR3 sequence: CASSLSADTQYF. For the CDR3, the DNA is TGTGCCAGCAGCTTAAGCGCAGATACGCAGTATTTT.

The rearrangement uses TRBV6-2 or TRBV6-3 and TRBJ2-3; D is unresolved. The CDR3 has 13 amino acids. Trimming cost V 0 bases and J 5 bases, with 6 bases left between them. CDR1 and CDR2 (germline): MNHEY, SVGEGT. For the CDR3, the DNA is TGTGCCAGCAGTTACTCTCGTTTAGATACGCAGTATTTT. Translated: CASSYSRLDTQYF.

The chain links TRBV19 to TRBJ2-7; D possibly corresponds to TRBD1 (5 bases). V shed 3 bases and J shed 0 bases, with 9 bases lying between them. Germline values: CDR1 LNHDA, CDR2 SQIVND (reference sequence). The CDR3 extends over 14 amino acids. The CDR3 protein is CASSIAGISYEQYF. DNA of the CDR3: TGTGCCAGTAGTATCGCAGGGATCTCCTACGAGCAGTACTTC.

CDR3 in amino acids: CASTNRDLNTEAFF. In nucleotides, the CDR3 is TGTGCCAGCACAAACAGGGATTTGAACACTGAAGCTTTCTTT. The rearrangement joins TRBV2 to TRBJ1-1; TRBD1 might be the D (6 bases). The CDR3 consists of 14 residues. CDR1 and CDR2 (germline): SNHLY, FYNNEI. Trimming took 7 bases from V and 0 from J, leaving 12 bases between them.

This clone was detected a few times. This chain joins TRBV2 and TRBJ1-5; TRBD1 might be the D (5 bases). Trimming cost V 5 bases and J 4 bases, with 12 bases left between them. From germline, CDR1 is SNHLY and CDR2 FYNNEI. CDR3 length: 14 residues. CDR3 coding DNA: TGTGCCAGCAGTACCGGGACTAATAATCAGCCCCAGCATTTT. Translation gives CASSTGTNNQPQHF.

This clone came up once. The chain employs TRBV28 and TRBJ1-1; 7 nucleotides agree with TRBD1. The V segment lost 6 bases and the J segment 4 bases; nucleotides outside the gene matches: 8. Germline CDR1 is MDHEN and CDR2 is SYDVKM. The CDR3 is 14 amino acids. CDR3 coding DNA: TGTGCCAGCAGGAAGACAGGGTTGAGCACTGAAGCTTTCTTT. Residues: CASRKTGLSTEAFF.

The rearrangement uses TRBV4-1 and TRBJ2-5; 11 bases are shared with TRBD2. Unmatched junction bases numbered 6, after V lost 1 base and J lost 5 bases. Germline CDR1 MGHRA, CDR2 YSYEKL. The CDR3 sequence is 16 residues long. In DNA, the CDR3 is TGCGCCAGCAGCCAAGCTGTTAGCGGGGGGGCTGAGACCCAGTACTTC. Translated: CASSQAVSGGAETQYF.